The 2 T cell receptor beta chains listed next were all sequenced from one sample in a study of blood T cell repertoires in COVID-19. Assay used: immunoSEQ multiplex PCR; TCRdb lists only in-frame clones, some missing. Among under 170,000 clones listed, roughly 84% were seen once. The sequencing input was peripheral blood. The source of these receptors is a man between 70 and 80 years old with acute or convalescent COVID-19.

This clone appeared many times. This sequence joins TRBV19 and TRBJ1-5; 8 nucleotides agree with TRBD1. This CDR3 is 14 amino acids long. V shed 6 bases, J shed 7 bases, and the junction held 8 bases outside the gene matches. Germline V CDR1 and CDR2: LNHDA, SQIVND (reference sequence). As DNA, the CDR3 is TGTGCCAGTAGAGCGCACAGGGGGGAACAGCCCCAGCATTTT. It codes for CASRAHRGEQPQHF.

This clone was counted a single time. V is TRBV11-2 and J is TRBJ2-1, with TRBD1 as a possible D gene (6 bases). Trimming shortened V by 5 bases and J by 9 bases, and 20 bases separated the two germline ends. The CDR3 totals 15 residues. The germline CDR1 and CDR2 sequences are SGHAT and FQNNGV. CDR3 amino acids: CASSPPGQSGSEQFF. CDR3 DNA: TGTGCCAGCAGCCCCCCCGGACAGTCGGGCAGTGAGCAGTTCTTC.